The next 21 T cell receptor beta chains were all read from a single sample in a study of blood T cell repertoires in COVID-19. Produced via immunoSEQ multiplex PCR; TCRdb's table is partial and in-frame only. Of some 130,000 clones in the sample, roughly 87% are singletons; the top ten hold approximately 10%. The specimen sequenced was peripheral blood. The source of these receptors is an elderly man with acute or convalescent COVID-19.

The chain carries TRBV9 and TRBJ2-5, with D unclear. CDR1 and CDR2 from the germline V gene are SGDLS and YYNGEE. The CDR3 loop spans 13 amino acids. V lost 0 bases and J 4 bases, leaving 7 bases between the germline ends. In nucleotides, the CDR3 is TGTGCCAGCAGCGTAGGACCAGGAGAGACCCAGTACTTC. Protein sequence: CASSVGPGETQYF.

The chain has TRBV15 and TRBJ2-1, with 8 bases that match TRBD2. Germline CDR1 reads LNHNV; CDR2 reads YYDKDF (reference sequence). The CDR3 covers 18 residues. The J segment lost 10 bases and the V segment lost 0 bases, leaving 17 bases of the junction unmatched. The CDR3 DNA reads as TGTGCCACCAGCAGAGATATAAGAACTAGCGGTTCTACTCCGGAGCAGTTCTTC. Its protein is CATSRDIRTSGSTPEQFF.

CDR3 sequence: CSASKGQGSGEGNQPQHF. As DNA, the CDR3 is TGCAGTGCTAGTAAGGGCCAGGGGTCCGGAGAGGGGAATCAGCCCCAGCATTTT. V is TRBV20-1 and J is TRBJ1-5; maybe TRBD1 (6 bases). This CDR3 is built from 18 residues. Germline V CDR1 and CDR2: DFQATT, SNEGSKA (reference sequence). V was cut by 3 bases and J by 4 bases, with 25 bases left in between.

The table lists this clone with a few counts. The gene calls are TRBV27 and TRBJ2-7; TRBD2 is a possible D gene (5 bases). Per the germline V gene, CDR1 is MNHEY and CDR2 is SMNVEV (reference sequence). The CDR3 spans 13 residues. Deletions cut 5 bases from V and 7 bases from J, with 15 bases between. CDR3 in DNA: TGTGCCAGCAGTGGAGCGGTGCACGCTGAGCAGTACTTC. The encoded protein is CASSGAVHAEQYF.

The rearrangement joins TRBV18 to TRBJ2-4; 12 nucleotides line up with TRBD2. The CDR3 has 19 residues. Germline V gives CDR1 KGHSH, CDR2 LQKENI. V was pared by 3 bases and J by 1 base, with 10 bases of the junction left unmatched. The DNA for the CDR3 is TGTGCCAGCTCACCCCGGTCTAGCGGGAGGGCCGAGGCCAAAAACATTCAGTACTTC. Its translation: CASSPRSSGRAEAKNIQYF.

The chain has TRBV12-3 or TRBV12-4 and TRBJ1-2; D not resolved. The CDR3 runs 13 residues. Trimming left V 6 bases short and J 4 bases short, with 12 bases between. CDR3 sequence: CASSSSGSYGYTF. The CDR3 DNA sequence: TGTGCCAGCAGCTCCTCCGGGTCCTATGGCTACACCTTC.

The chain employs TRBV28 and TRBJ2-2; D is possibly TRBD1 (6 bases). The CDR3 length is 13 residues. Germline CDR1 MDHEN, CDR2 SYDVKM. Trimming shortened V by 10 bases and J by 1 base, and 10 bases separated the two germline ends. CDR3 DNA: TGTGCCACCTGGGGGCAGAACACCGGGGAGCTGTTTTTT. Translated: CATWGQNTGELFF.

CDR3 sequence: CASSRSGTSAEQYF. DNA for the CDR3: TGCGCCAGCAGCCGGAGCGGGACCTCGGCCGAGCAGTACTTC. The J gene is TRBJ2-7, the V gene TRBV5-1, with 7 bases matching TRBD2. This CDR3 is built from 14 residues. V dropped 4 bases and J dropped 6; count of bases not matched to a gene: 10. Germline V gene lookup returns CDR1 SGHRS and CDR2 YFSETQ.

The V and J genes are TRBV7-8 and TRBJ1-1, with 8 bases that match TRBD1. Germline assignment: CDR1 SGHVS and CDR2 FQNEAQ. This CDR3 contains 16 residues. Losses at the gene ends were 1 base for V and 4 bases for J; bases not matched to a gene: 8. The CDR3 sequence is CASSLGTGSRVTEAFF. The CDR3 DNA sequence: TGTGCCAGCAGCTTAGGGACAGGGTCCAGGGTCACTGAAGCTTTCTTT.

The chain has TRBV15 and TRBJ1-1; D is perhaps TRBD1 (5 bases). V dropped 2 bases and J dropped 4 bases, with 8 bases sitting between them. Germline values: CDR1 LNHNV, CDR2 YYDKDF (reference sequence). The CDR3 totals 13 residues. CDR3 amino acids: CATSRTGVTEAFF. The CDR3, as DNA: TGTGCCACCAGCAGAACAGGAGTCACTGAAGCTTTCTTT.

The rearrangement uses TRBV5-1 and TRBJ1-2, with TRBD1 matching 8 bases. Germline V gene lookup returns CDR1 SGHRS and CDR2 YFSETQ. The CDR3 covers 15 residues. V lost 6 bases to trimming and J lost 4 bases; unmatched junction nucleotides: 11. CDR3 nucleotide sequence: TGCGCCAGCACCTTAGACAGGGGCCAAGTCTATGGCTACACCTTC. Translated, it gives CASTLDRGQVYGYTF.

In nucleotides, the CDR3 is TGTGCCAGCAGCGTAGAAGCGACCCGTGGGAGGGAGCAGTACTTC. The encoded protein is CASSVEATRGREQYF. This sequence joins TRBV9 and TRBJ2-7, with a possible D match to TRBD2 (6 bases). V lost 0 bases and J lost 7, with 17 bases in between. Germline V gene sequence: CDR1 SGDLS, CDR2 YYNGEE. The CDR3 has 15 residues.

The chain is built from TRBV5-1 and TRBJ1-3; D remains unclear. This CDR3 has 14 amino acids. Germline V CDR1 and CDR2: SGHRS, YFSETQ. The ends were cut back, 4 bases at V and 0 bases at J, with 8 bases in the middle. The CDR3 DNA sequence: TGCGCCAGCAGCGCGGGGAGCTCTGGAAACACCATATATTTT. This gives the protein CASSAGSSGNTIYF.

CDR3 loop: CASSFRFSRGSGDQPQHF. The CDR3 DNA is TGTGCCAGCAGTTTTCGTTTTTCTCGTGGTTCGGGGGATCAGCCCCAGCATTTT. The rearrangement links TRBV28 to TRBJ1-5; D may be TRBD1 (5 bases). V lost 3 bases and J 5 bases, leaving 23 bases between the germline ends. The CDR3 extends over 18 amino acids. Germline CDR1 is MDHEN and CDR2 is SYDVKM.

This chain connects TRBV15 to TRBJ1-3; D unresolved. The CDR3 sequence is 14 residues long. Deletions cut 5 bases from V and 0 bases from J, with 8 bases between. Germline V gene sequence: CDR1 LNHNV, CDR2 YYDKDF (reference sequence). The DNA of the CDR3 is TGTGCCACCAGCGAGTTAAACTCTGGAAACACCATATATTTT. This encodes CATSELNSGNTIYF.

The chain recombines TRBV6-5 with TRBJ1-5, with a tentative D call TRBD1 (6 bases). Germline CDR1 is MNHEY and CDR2 is SVGAGI. The CDR3 loop spans 15 amino acids. CDR3 nucleotides: TGTGTCACGAGGGGGGAGGGGTATAGCAATCAGCCCCAGCATTTT. It specifies CVTRGEGYSNQPQHF.

This clone came up a few times. The chain has TRBV7-2 and TRBJ2-7, with 13 nucleotides matching TRBD2. The J segment lost 6 bases and the V segment lost 5 bases, leaving 7 bases of the junction unmatched. The CDR3 contains 15 residues. Germline CDR1 SGHTA, CDR2 FQGNSA. The CDR3 region has the DNA TGTGCCAGCAGCCTACGGACTAGCGGGAGATCCGAGCAGTACTTC. This sequence encodes CASSLRTSGRSEQYF.

V gene TRBV5-1 combines with J gene TRBJ1-6; D is perhaps TRBD1 (5 bases). The CDR3 covers 15 residues. Germline CDR1 and CDR2: SGHRS and YFSETQ. V lost 2 bases, J lost 10 bases, and 16 bases lay in between. The CDR3 DNA follows: TGCGCCAGCAGCTTTGCTCGACGGGGGGACTCACCCCTCCACTTT. Its protein product is CASSFARRGDSPLHF.

This clone was detected only once. The gene calls are TRBV7-2 and TRBJ2-7, with D maybe TRBD1 (6 bases). Germline values: CDR1 SGHTA, CDR2 FQGNSA. The CDR3 is made up of 13 amino acids. The V and J ends lost 2 bases and 9 bases respectively, with 14 bases between them. The CDR3 DNA sequence: TGTGCCAGCAGCTTACGCAGGGGAGAAGGGCAGTACTTC. Translating it yields CASSLRRGEGQYF.

The chain links TRBV7-9 to TRBJ2-1, with D possibly TRBD1 on 5 matching bases. Germline values: CDR1 SEHNR, CDR2 FQNEAQ (reference sequence). V gave up 1 base and J gave up 9 bases, with 13 bases separating them. The CDR3 has 14 amino acids. The CDR3 nucleotides are TGTGCCAGCAGCTTAGGCCAGGGAAAACCTGAGCAGTTCTTC. Its protein product is CASSLGQGKPEQFF.

V is TRBV19 and J is TRBJ1-4, with a tentative D call TRBD1 (5 bases). V dropped 4 bases and J dropped 3 bases, with 9 bases sitting between them. The CDR3 length is 14 residues. CDR1 LNHDA and CDR2 SQIVND come from the germline V gene (reference sequence). The DNA of the CDR3 is TGTGCCAGTAGTACAGGGATGGCTAATGAAAAACTGTTTTTT. This encodes CASSTGMANEKLFF.